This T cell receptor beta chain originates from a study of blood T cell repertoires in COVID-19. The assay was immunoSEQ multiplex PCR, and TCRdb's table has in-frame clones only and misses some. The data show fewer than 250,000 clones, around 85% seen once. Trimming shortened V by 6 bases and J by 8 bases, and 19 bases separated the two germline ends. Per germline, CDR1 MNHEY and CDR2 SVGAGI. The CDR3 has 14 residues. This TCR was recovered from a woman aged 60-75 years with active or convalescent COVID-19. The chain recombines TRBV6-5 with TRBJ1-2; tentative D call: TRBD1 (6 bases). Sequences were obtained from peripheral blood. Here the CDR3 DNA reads TGTGCCAGCAGCCGCCGGCGGGGGGCGTTCGGCTACACCTTC. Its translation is CASSRRRGAFGYTF.